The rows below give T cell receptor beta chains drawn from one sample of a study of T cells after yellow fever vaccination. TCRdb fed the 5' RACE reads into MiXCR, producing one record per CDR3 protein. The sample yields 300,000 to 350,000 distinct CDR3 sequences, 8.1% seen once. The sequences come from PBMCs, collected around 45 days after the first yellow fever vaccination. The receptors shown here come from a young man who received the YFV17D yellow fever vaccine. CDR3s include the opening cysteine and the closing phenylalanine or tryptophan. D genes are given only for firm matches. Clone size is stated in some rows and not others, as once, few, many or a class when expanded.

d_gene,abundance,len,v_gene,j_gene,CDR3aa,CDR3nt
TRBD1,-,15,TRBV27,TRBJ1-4,CASSPRQGRHEKLFF,TGTGCCAGCAGCCCTCGACAGGGTCGACATGAAAAACTGTTTTTT
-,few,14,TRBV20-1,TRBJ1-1,CSARVSGQGTEAFF,TGCAGTGCTAGAGTGTCCGGGCAGGGCACTGAAGCTTTCTTT
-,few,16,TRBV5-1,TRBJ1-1,CASSSSTGVVNTEAFF,TGCGCCAGCAGCTCGAGCACCGGGGTGGTGAACACTGAAGCTTTCTTT
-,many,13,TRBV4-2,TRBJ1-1,CASSHGGGTEAFF,TGTGCCAGCAGCCACGGGGGGGGCACTGAAGCTTTCTTT
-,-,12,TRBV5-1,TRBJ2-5,CASSNERETQYF,TGCGCCAGCAGCAATGAACGAGAGACCCAGTACTTC
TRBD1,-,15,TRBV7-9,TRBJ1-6,CASSLQGGRNSPLHF,TGTGCCAGCAGCTTACAGGGGGGAAGAAATTCACCCCTCCACTTT
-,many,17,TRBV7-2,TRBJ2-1,CASSLGVGAGRGNEQFF,TGTGCCAGCAGCTTAGGGGTGGGGGCTGGCCGGGGCAATGAGCAGTTCTTC
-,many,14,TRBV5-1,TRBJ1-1,CASRERGYSNEAFF,TGCGCCAGCAGGGAGCGGGGGTACAGTAATGAAGCTTTCTTT
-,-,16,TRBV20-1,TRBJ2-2,CSATRGGQGKIGELFF,TGCAGTGCGACCCGAGGTGGGCAGGGGAAGATCGGGGAGCTGTTTTTT
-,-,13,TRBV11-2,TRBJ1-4,CASSPALAEKLFF,TGTGCCAGCAGCCCCGCGTTGGCTGAAAAACTGTTTTTT
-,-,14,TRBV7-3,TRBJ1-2,CASSLVPQAHGYTF,TGTGCCAGCAGCTTAGTCCCCCAAGCACATGGCTACACCTTC
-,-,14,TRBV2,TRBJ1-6,CASRGQGTNSPLHF,TGTGCCAGCAGGGGCCAGGGAACTAATTCACCCCTCCACTTT
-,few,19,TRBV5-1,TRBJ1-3,CASSLEGSRGRVSGNTIYF,TGCGCCAGCAGCTTGGAGGGATCGAGGGGGAGAGTCTCTGGAAACACCATATATTTT
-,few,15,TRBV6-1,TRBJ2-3,CASSSKGLATDTQYF,TGTGCCAGCAGTAGTAAAGGCCTTGCGACAGATACGCAGTATTTT
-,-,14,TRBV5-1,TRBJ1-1,CASSPGGGKTEAFF,TGCGCCAGCAGCCCGGGAGGGGGTAAGACTGAAGCTTTCTTT
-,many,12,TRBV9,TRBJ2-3,CASSVVADTQYF,TGTGCCAGCAGCGTAGTGGCTGATACGCAGTATTTT
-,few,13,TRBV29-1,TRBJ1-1,CSAMGLGGTEAFF,TGCAGCGCCATGGGGCTGGGGGGAACTGAAGCTTTCTTT
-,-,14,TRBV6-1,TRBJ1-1,CASSEPQGFTEAFF,TGTGCCAGCAGTGAACCACAGGGTTTCACTGAAGCTTTCTTT
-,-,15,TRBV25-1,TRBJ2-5,CASSEYGSYQETQYF,TGTGCCAGCAGTGAATATGGTTCATATCAAGAGACCCAGTACTTC
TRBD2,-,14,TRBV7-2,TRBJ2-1,CASSGAGGQYEQFF,TGTGCCAGCAGTGGAGCGGGGGGGCAATATGAGCAGTTCTTC
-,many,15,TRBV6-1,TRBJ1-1,CASSASGGRSTEAFF,TGTGCCAGCAGTGCCTCGGGGGGCCGAAGCACTGAAGCTTTCTTT
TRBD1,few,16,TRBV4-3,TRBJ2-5,CASSQYRQGLGETQYF,TGCGCCAGCAGCCAATATCGACAGGGGCTAGGAGAGACCCAGTACTTC
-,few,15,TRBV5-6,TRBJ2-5,CASSLRPGQKETQYF,TGTGCCAGCAGCTTGCGTCCGGGTCAGAAAGAGACCCAGTACTTC
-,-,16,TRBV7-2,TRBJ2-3,CASSSGPVLVGDTQYF,TGTGCCAGCAGCTCCGGGCCCGTCTTAGTCGGAGATACGCAGTATTTT
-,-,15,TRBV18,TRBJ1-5,CASSERGRRNQPQHF,TGTGCCAGCTCAGAACGGGGGCGGAGGAATCAGCCCCAGCATTTT
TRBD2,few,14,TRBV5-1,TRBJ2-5,CASSERTSPETQYF,TGCGCCAGCAGCGAAAGGACTAGTCCAGAGACCCAGTACTTC
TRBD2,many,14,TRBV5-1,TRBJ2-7,CASSSVGGGIEQYF,TGCGCCAGCAGCTCCGTCGGCGGGGGGATCGAGCAGTACTTC
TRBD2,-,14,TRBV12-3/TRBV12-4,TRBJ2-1,CASSSGTSPNEQFF,TGTGCCAGCAGTTCAGGGACTAGCCCCAATGAGCAGTTCTTC
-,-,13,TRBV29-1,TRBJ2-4,CSVEGSRANIQYF,TGCAGCGTTGAAGGGTCCAGGGCCAACATTCAGTACTTC
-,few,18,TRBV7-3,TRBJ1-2,CASSLPTQEEGFSYGYTF,TGTGCCAGCAGCTTACCGACGCAAGAGGAGGGGTTTTCCTATGGCTACACCTTC
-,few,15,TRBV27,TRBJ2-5,CASSFRAHREETQYF,TGTGCCAGCAGTTTTCGGGCACATAGAGAAGAGACCCAGTACTTC
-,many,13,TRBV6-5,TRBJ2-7,CASSSFGGYEQYF,TGTGCCAGCAGTTCCTTTGGGGGATACGAGCAGTACTTC
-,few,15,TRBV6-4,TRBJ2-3,CASSVGPSSTDTQYF,TGTGCCAGCAGCGTTGGGCCCTCTAGCACAGATACGCAGTATTTT
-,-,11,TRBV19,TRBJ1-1,CASSGPAGAFF,TGTGCCAGTAGTGGGCCCGCCGGGGCTTTCTTT
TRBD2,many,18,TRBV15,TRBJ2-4,CATSEETSGGTTANIQYF,TGTGCCACCAGCGAGGAGACTAGCGGGGGGACCACCGCAAACATTCAGTACTTC
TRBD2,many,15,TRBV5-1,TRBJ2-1,CASSLLQGLNNEQFF,TGCGCCAGCAGCTTGTTGCAGGGACTAAACAATGAGCAGTTCTTC
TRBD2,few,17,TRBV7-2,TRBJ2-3,CASSPRDYAIGTDTQYF,TGTGCCAGCAGCCCGCGGGACTACGCGATAGGGACAGATACGCAGTATTTT
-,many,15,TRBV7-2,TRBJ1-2,CASSLTIGQSYGYTF,TGTGCCAGCAGCTTAACAATCGGACAGTCCTATGGCTACACCTTC
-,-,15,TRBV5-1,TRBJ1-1,CASSLGTGIETEAFF,TGCGCCAGCAGCTTGGGAACAGGGATAGAAACTGAAGCTTTCTTT
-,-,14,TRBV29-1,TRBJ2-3,CSVEGGGHTDTQYF,TGCAGCGTCGAGGGCGGGGGCCACACAGATACGCAGTATTTT
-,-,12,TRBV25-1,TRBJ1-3,CATQTGRNTIYF,TGTGCTACTCAAACAGGGAGAAACACCATATATTTT
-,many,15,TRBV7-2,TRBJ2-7,CASSLLQSRPLKQYF,TGTGCCAGCAGCTTGTTACAATCGCGACCGCTGAAGCAGTACTTC
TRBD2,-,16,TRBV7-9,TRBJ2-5,CASSLTQRGVQETQYF,TGTGCCAGCAGCTTAACCCAGCGGGGGGTACAAGAGACCCAGTACTTC
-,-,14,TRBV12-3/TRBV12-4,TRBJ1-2,CASTAGGASYGYTF,TGTGCCAGCACCGCCGGGGGCGCGTCCTATGGCTACACCTTC
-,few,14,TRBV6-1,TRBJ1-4,CASSPQGGSEKLFF,TGTGCCAGCAGTCCACAGGGAGGGAGTGAAAAACTGTTTTTT
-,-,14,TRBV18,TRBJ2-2,CASSTQGITGELFF,TGTGCCAGCTCAACCCAGGGGATCACCGGGGAGCTGTTTTTT
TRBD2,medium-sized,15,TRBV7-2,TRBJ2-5,CASSGKGLAGETQYF,TGTGCCAGCAGCGGGAAGGGACTAGCGGGAGAGACCCAGTACTTC
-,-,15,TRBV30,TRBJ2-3,CAWSVRAWGTDTQYF,TGTGCCTGGAGTGTAAGGGCTTGGGGCACAGATACGCAGTATTTT
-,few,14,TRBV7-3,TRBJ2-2,CASSLTRGAGELFF,TGTGCCAGCAGCTTAACTAGGGGGGCCGGGGAGCTGTTTTTT
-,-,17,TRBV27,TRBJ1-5,CASSFSRGRGVNQPQHF,TGTGCCAGCAGTTTTTCCAGGGGAAGAGGAGTAAATCAGCCCCAGCATTTT
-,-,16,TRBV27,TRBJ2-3,CASSSSIVTRSYTQYF,TGTGCCAGCAGTTCCTCTATAGTAACTAGGTCCTATACGCAGTATTTT
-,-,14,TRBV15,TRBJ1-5,CATSRAREARPQHF,TGTGCCACCAGCAGAGCAAGGGAGGCGCGGCCCCAGCATTTT